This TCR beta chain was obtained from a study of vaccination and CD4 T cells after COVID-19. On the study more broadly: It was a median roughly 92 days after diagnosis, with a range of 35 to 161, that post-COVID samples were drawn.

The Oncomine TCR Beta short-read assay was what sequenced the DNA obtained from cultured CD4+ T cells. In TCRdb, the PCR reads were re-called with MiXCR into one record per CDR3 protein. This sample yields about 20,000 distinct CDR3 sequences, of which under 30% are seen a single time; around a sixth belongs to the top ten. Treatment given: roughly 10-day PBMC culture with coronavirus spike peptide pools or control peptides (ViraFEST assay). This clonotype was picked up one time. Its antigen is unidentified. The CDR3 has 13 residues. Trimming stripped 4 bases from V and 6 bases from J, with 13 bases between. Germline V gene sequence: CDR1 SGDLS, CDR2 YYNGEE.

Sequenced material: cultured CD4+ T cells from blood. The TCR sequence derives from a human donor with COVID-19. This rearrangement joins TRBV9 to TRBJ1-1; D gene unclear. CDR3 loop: CASSTTLESEAFF. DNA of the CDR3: TGTGCCAGCAGCACGACCCTTGAGTCTGAAGCTTTCTTT. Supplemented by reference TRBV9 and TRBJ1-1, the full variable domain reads DSGVTQTPKHLITATGQRVTLRCSPRSGDLSVYWYQQSLDQGLQFLIQYYNGEERAKGNILERFSAQQFPDLHSELNLSSLELGDSALYFCASSTTLESEAFFGQGTRLTVV.